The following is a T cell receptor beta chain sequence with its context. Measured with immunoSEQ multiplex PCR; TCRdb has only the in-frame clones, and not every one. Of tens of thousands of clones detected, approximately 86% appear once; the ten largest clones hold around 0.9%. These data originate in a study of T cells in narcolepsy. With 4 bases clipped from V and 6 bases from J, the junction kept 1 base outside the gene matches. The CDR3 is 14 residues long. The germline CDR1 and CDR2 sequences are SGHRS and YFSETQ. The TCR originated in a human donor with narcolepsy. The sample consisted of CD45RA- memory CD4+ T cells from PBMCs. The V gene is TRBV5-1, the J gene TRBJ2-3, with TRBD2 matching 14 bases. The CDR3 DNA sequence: TGCGCCAGCAGCCGGACTAGCGGGGGGGATACGCAGTATTTT. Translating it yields CASSRTSGGDTQYF.